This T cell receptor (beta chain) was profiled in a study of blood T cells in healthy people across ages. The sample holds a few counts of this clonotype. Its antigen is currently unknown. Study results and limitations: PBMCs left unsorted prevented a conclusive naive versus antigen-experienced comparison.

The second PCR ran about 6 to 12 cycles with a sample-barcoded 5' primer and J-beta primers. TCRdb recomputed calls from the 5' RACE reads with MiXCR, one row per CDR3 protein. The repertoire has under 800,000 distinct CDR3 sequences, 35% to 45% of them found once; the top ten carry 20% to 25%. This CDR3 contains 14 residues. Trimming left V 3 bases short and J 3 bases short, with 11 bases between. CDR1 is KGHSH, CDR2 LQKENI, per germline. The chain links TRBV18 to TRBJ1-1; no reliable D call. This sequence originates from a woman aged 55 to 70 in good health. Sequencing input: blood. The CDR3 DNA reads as TGTGCCAGCTCACCTCCATCTGGGTACACTGAAGCTTTCTTT. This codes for CASSPPSGYTEAFF.